The 25 T cell receptor beta chains below were found in one sample sequenced in a study of cytomegalovirus exposure and HLA in healthy donors. In the PCR, 60 Vbeta and 13 Jbeta primers were used. TCRdb keeps only in-frame clones here, not all; method: immunoSEQ multiplex PCR. The repertoire holds some 96,000 clones, with more than 70% as singletons. The sequenced material came from PBMCs. These receptors were obtained from a female donor in good health and CMV-seronegative.

This clone appeared a single time. The chain uses TRBV14 and TRBJ1-2, with D hard to call. V was trimmed by 0 bases and J by 8 bases, leaving 16 bases between them. The CDR3 loop spans 15 amino acids. Germline V gene lookup returns CDR1 SGHDN and CDR2 FVKESK. The CDR3 loop is CASSQDQAYRGGYTF. In nucleotides, the CDR3 is TGTGCCAGCAGCCAAGATCAGGCCTACCGCGGGGGCTACACCTTC.

This chain links TRBV5-1 with TRBJ2-7, with 10 bases lining up with TRBD2. The CDR3 length is 15 residues. From germline, CDR1 is SGHRS and CDR2 YFSETQ. Unmatched junction bases numbered 5, after V lost 0 bases and J lost 5 bases. The CDR3 reads CASSLELAGLDEQYF. The CDR3 DNA sequence: TGCGCCAGCAGCTTGGAACTAGCGGGGCTTGACGAGCAGTACTTC.

The chain employs TRBV25-1 and TRBJ1-1; D is possibly TRBD1 (5 bases). Germline values: CDR1 MGHDK, CDR2 SYGVNS. V was pared by 4 bases and J by 1 base, with 13 bases between. This CDR3 is 15 amino acids long. This chain's CDR3 is CASSGWVGGNTEAFF. The CDR3 DNA reads as TGTGCCAGCAGTGGATGGGTGGGGGGGAACACTGAAGCTTTCTTT.

With respect to this clone: The same CDR3 arises from other DNA sequences in this sample as well. The CDR3 bases are TGTGCCAGCTCACCCAACGGGAACACTGAAGCTTTCTTT. Translating it yields CASSPNGNTEAFF. The chain carries TRBV18 and TRBJ1-1, with no clear D. Trimming took off 3 bases at V and 1 base at J, with 6 bases between the two ends. CDR3 length: 13 amino acids. The germline V gene encodes CDR1 KGHSH and CDR2 LQKENI.

This clone has a count of ten or more. V and J are TRBV11-2 and TRBJ2-1, with TRBD2 matching over 7 bases. The CDR3 is made up of 12 amino acids. The J segment lost 12 bases and the V segment lost 4 bases, leaving 6 bases of the junction unmatched. The germline V gene has CDR1 SGHAT and CDR2 FQNNGV. CDR3 nucleotide sequence: TGTGCCAGCAGCTGGGAGGGCCGTTGGCAGTTCTTC. It specifies CASSWEGRWQFF.

The chain combines TRBV28 with TRBJ2-5; the match to TRBD2 covers 8 bases. The CDR3 spans 16 residues. CDR1 is MDHEN, CDR2 SYDVKM, per germline. V shed 3 bases, J shed 3 bases, and the junction held 9 bases outside the gene matches. For the CDR3, the DNA is TGTGCCAGCAGTTTTTCCGGACTAGCAGGGAAAGAGACCCAGTACTTC. Protein product: CASSFSGLAGKETQYF.

This clone occurred a few times. The chain couples TRBV7-9 to TRBJ1-3; 7 bases are shared with TRBD1. The junction had 14 bases not matched to a gene; V was cut back by 5 bases and J by 4 bases. The germline V gene encodes CDR1 SEHNR and CDR2 FQNEAQ (reference sequence). CDR3 length equals 17 residues. CDR3 nucleotides: TGTGCCAGCAGCGCCTGGACAGGCCCGGGGAGGGGAAACACCATATATTTT. This sequence encodes CASSAWTGPGRGNTIYF.

This clone was detected only once. V gene TRBV14 combines with J gene TRBJ1-1, with 10 bases aligning to TRBD1. The CDR3 contains 17 residues. The germline V gene encodes CDR1 SGHDN and CDR2 FVKESK. V shed 4 bases and J 12 bases; nucleotides not matched to a gene: 20. The CDR3 spells CASSPWTGGLNALVTFF. In nucleotides, the CDR3 is TGTGCCAGCAGCCCTTGGACAGGGGGGCTTAATGCCTTGGTGACTTTCTTT.

In DNA form, the CDR3 reads TGCGCCAGCAGCTTAACAGGGTTAACTAATGAAAAACTGTTTTTT. The encoded protein is CASSLTGLTNEKLFF. The chain carries TRBV5-1 and TRBJ1-4; D is possibly TRBD1 (6 bases). The ends were cut back, 2 bases at V and 1 base at J, with 9 bases in the middle. Per germline, CDR1 SGHRS and CDR2 YFSETQ. This CDR3 region has 15 residues. Full variable domain (outside the CDR3, taken from reference TRBV5-1 and TRBJ1-4): KAGVTQTPRYLIKTRGQQVTLSCSPISGHRSVSWYQQTPGQGLQFLFEYFSETQRNKGNFPGRFSGRQFSNSRSEMNVSTLELGDSALYLCASSLTGLTNEKLFFGSGTQLSVL.

The chain has TRBV7-8 and TRBJ2-4; D not certain. The CDR3 spans 12 residues. The germline CDR1 and CDR2 sequences are SGHVS and FQNEAQ. Trimming cost V 1 base and J 6 bases, with 4 bases left between them. The CDR3 DNA sequence: TGTGCCAGCAGCTTAGGAGTAAACATTCAGTACTTC. Translating it yields CASSLGVNIQYF.

The chain couples TRBV18 to TRBJ2-7; tentatively, D is TRBD1 (6 bases). Germline V gives CDR1 KGHSH, CDR2 LQKENI. This CDR3 has 15 amino acids. Trimming took 3 bases from V and 2 from J, leaving 14 bases between them. The CDR3 region has the DNA TGTGCCAGCTCACCGAACAGGGAGAGTACCTACGAGCAGTACTTC. This codes for CASSPNRESTYEQYF.

This rearrangement joins TRBV14 to TRBJ2-1; D is possibly TRBD1 (6 bases). V was pared by 4 bases and J by 8 bases, with 18 bases between. The CDR3 runs to 15 residues. Germline values: CDR1 SGHDN, CDR2 FVKESK. CDR3 nucleotide sequence: TGTGCCAGCAGCCTCACAGGGTATGGGGACCATGAGCAGTTCTTC. This codes for CASSLTGYGDHEQFF.

The chain is built from TRBV6-1 and TRBJ2-3; TRBD1 might be the D (5 bases). The CDR3 contains 14 residues. Germline V gene sequence: CDR1 MNHNS, CDR2 SASEGT. V lost 3 bases to trimming and J lost 4 bases, with 11 bases between them. The CDR3 here is CASSDPGLSDTQYF. The CDR3 DNA reads as TGTGCCAGCAGTGACCCAGGGCTGTCAGATACGCAGTATTTT.

This chain uses TRBV18 with TRBJ1-1, with D possibly matching TRBD1 (5 bases). CDR1 KGHSH and CDR2 LQKENI come from the germline V gene. Trimming pared 6 bases from V and 2 bases from J, leaving 13 bases between. The CDR3 consists of 14 residues. The CDR3 loop reads CASSFTGGNTEAFF. The CDR3 DNA is TGTGCCAGCTCCTTCACCGGGGGTAACACTGAAGCTTTCTTT.

This chain joins TRBV9 and TRBJ1-5, with D uncertain. V was pared by 0 bases and J by 0 bases, with 7 bases between. The CDR3 totals 15 residues. Per the germline V gene, CDR1 is SGDLS and CDR2 is YYNGEE. CDR3 protein: CASSVGADSNQPQHF. CDR3 nucleotide sequence: TGTGCCAGCAGCGTAGGTGCAGATAGCAATCAGCCCCAGCATTTT. Based on the CDR3 plus reference TRBV9 and TRBJ1-5, the full variable domain is DSGVTQTPKHLITATGQRVTLRCSPRSGDLSVYWYQQSLDQGLQFLIQYYNGEERAKGNILERFSAQQFPDLHSELNLSSLELGDSALYFCASSVGADSNQPQHFGDGTRLSIL.

The rearrangement joins TRBV27 to TRBJ1-5; D call uncertain. CDR3 size: 14 residues. CDR1 and CDR2 (germline): MNHEY, SMNVEV (reference sequence). V lost 3 bases and J 0 bases, leaving 6 bases between the germline ends. In DNA form, the CDR3 reads TGTGCCAGCAGTTTTGAGGGTAGCAATCAGCCCCAGCATTTT. It codes for CASSFEGSNQPQHF.

Only a few counts were recorded for this clone. This sequence joins TRBV5-6 and TRBJ2-5, with D possibly TRBD1 on 6 matching bases. The V gene lost 5 bases and the J gene lost 0 bases, with 11 bases spanning the gap. The CDR3 sequence is 14 residues long. Germline CDR1 reads SGHDT; CDR2 reads YYEEEE. The CDR3 DNA follows: TGTGCCAGCAGTCATTACAGGGACCAAGAGACCCAGTACTTC. This translates into CASSHYRDQETQYF.

The chain carries TRBV11-2 and TRBJ1-1; the D is unclear. Germline CDR1 reads SGHAT; CDR2 reads FQNNGV. Trimming pared 4 bases from V and 0 bases from J, leaving 3 bases between. The CDR3 extends over 12 amino acids. This CDR3 reads CASSSMNTEAFF. Here the CDR3 DNA reads TGTGCCAGCAGCTCAATGAACACTGAAGCTTTCTTT.

This clone was observed a single time. V gene TRBV30 combines with J gene TRBJ2-7; 7 nucleotides match TRBD1. CDR1 GTSNPN and CDR2 SVGIG come from the germline V gene (reference sequence). CDR3 size: 13 residues. V shed 4 bases and J 0 bases; nucleotides not matched to a gene: 3. The CDR3 region is CAWMGDSSYEQYF. The CDR3 coding sequence is TGTGCCTGGATGGGGGACAGCTCCTACGAGCAGTACTTC.

The rearrangement joins TRBV2 to TRBJ2-1, with 11 bases that match TRBD1. Germline values: CDR1 SNHLY, CDR2 FYNNEI. The ends lost 4 bases at V and 7 bases at J; junction bases unmatched: 6. The CDR3 sequence is 15 residues long. The CDR3 reads CASSVGTGGINEQFF. CDR3 sequence (DNA): TGTGCCAGCAGTGTGGGGACAGGGGGAATAAATGAGCAGTTCTTC.

V is TRBV28 and J is TRBJ1-2; the match to TRBD1 covers 8 bases. Losses at the gene ends were 2 bases for V and 4 bases for J; bases not matched to a gene: 6. CDR3 size: 15 residues. Germline V lookup: CDR1 MDHEN, CDR2 SYDVKM. CDR3 nucleotide sequence: TGTGCCAGCAGTTTACAGGGGGCGAGGGCCTATGGCTACACCTTC. Its translation: CASSLQGARAYGYTF.

J is TRBJ1-1 and V is TRBV30, with D possibly being TRBD1 (6 bases). The CDR3 is made up of 14 amino acids. The V end lost 5 bases, the J end lost 2 bases, and 15 bases lay between the germline ends. Germline loops: CDR1 GTSNPN, CDR2 SVGIG (reference sequence). The CDR3 sequence: CAWARTDRNTEAFF. DNA for the CDR3: TGTGCCTGGGCCCGGACAGATAGAAACACTGAAGCTTTCTTT.

V and J are TRBV11-3 and TRBJ2-7; the D gene is possibly TRBD1 (5 bases). The CDR3 contains 16 residues. The germline V gene has CDR1 SGHNT and CDR2 YENEEA. Trimming shortened V by 0 bases and J by 4 bases, and 16 bases separated the two germline ends. The CDR3 is CASSLELRLTEYEQYF. In DNA, the CDR3 is TGTGCCAGCAGCTTAGAGCTGCGGCTGACAGAATACGAGCAGTACTTC.

This clone was detected a few times. At one boundary the junction diverges from the germline segment, which might be a read error. The rearrangement uses TRBV7-9 and TRBJ2-7, with TRBD2 identical over 13 bases. Germline CDR1 SEHNR, CDR2 FQNEAQ (reference sequence). This CDR3 is 18 amino acids long. The CDR3 DNA sequence: TGTTCCAGCAGCTCCGGACTAGCGGGAGCCCGACCCACCTACGAGCAGTACTTC. Protein: CSSSSGLAGARPTYEQYF.

The rearrangement uses TRBV27 and TRBJ2-2, with D tentatively TRBD2 (6 bases). V lost 5 bases and J lost 0, with 10 bases in between. This CDR3 spans 15 amino acids. Per the germline V gene, CDR1 is MNHEY and CDR2 is SMNVEV (reference sequence). The CDR3 here is CASSMGLSNTGELFF. The CDR3 DNA reads TGTGCCAGCAGTATGGGACTCTCGAACACCGGGGAGCTGTTTTTT.